This T cell receptor (beta chain) derives from a study of blood T cells in healthy people across ages. There are 14 residues in the CDR3. V lost 3 bases, J lost 13 bases, and 21 bases lay in between. Germline V gives CDR1 MNHNS, CDR2 SASEGT. Findings of the study overall: Higher diversity and more naive CD4+ cells were features of long-lived donors, compared to aged donors.

For the second PCR, which ran for roughly 6 to 12 cycles, a sample-barcoded 5' primer and a J-beta primer mix were used. TCRdb re-analysed the 5' RACE reads in MiXCR, keeping a single row per CDR3 protein. In the table there are approximately 690,000 distinct CDR3 sequences, around three fifths of which are singletons. This clonotype was seen only a few times. Its antigen is currently unknown. This TCR came from a man in his sixties in good health. The sequencing sample was made of blood. The chain links TRBV6-1 to TRBJ1-2; D possibly corresponds to TRBD1 (6 bases). In DNA, the CDR3 is TGTGCCAGCAGTGATTCGCCGGCCCCGACAGGCGCCACCTTC. It codes for CASSDSPAPTGATF.